Included here is one T cell receptor (beta chain) sequence, with context. The antigen remains unidentified. The CDR3 runs 16 residues. Trimming cost V 7 bases and J 2 bases, with 21 bases left between them. Per germline, CDR1 SQVTM and CDR2 ANQGSEA. This record belongs to a study of T cells in Graves' hyperthyroidism and ophthalmopathy. Findings of the study overall: Blood also carried most thyroid clonotypes expanded above 0.001.

Amplification targeted TCR beta CDR3 regions from RNA transcripts. HTBI primers were the set used in a first-round RT-PCR of the TCR CDR3. One entry per CDR3 protein results from TCRdb running MiXCR on the multiplex PCR reads. The repertoire holds hundreds of thousands of distinct CDR3 sequences, with 11% to 15% as singletons. V is TRBV29-1 and J is TRBJ2-1, with D perhaps matching TRBD1 (5 bases). What was sequenced was blood. The clonotype originates from a woman aged 30 to 39 with Graves' hyperthyroidism that later progressed to Graves' ophthalmopathy. CDR3 bases: TGCAGCGCCCGTCGGACAACAAGGTTACCCTACAATGAGCAGTTCTTC. This translates into CSARRTTRLPYNEQFF.